The 13 T cell receptor beta chains reported below all come from one sample, sequenced in a study of blood T cell repertoires in COVID-19. The assay was immunoSEQ multiplex PCR, and TCRdb's table has in-frame clones only and misses some. The profile shows about 53,000 clones, 86% of them singletons. Sequenced input: peripheral blood. These receptors were obtained from an elderly man with acute or convalescent COVID-19.

V is TRBV29-1 and J is TRBJ2-7, with TRBD1 identical over 7 bases. Germline loops: CDR1 SQVTM, CDR2 ANQGSEA. The CDR3 runs to 13 residues. Germline trimming cut 7 bases from V and 2 bases from J; bases unmatched to any gene: 8. The CDR3 loop reads CSARAGGAYEQYF. CDR3 in DNA: TGCAGCGCCCGGGCAGGGGGTGCCTACGAGCAGTACTTC.

V gene TRBV11-3 combines with J gene TRBJ2-5, with 9 bases aligning to TRBD2. From germline, CDR1 is SGHNT and CDR2 YENEEA. The CDR3 contains 15 residues. Trimming removed 4 bases from V and 2 bases from J; junction bases left unmatched: 5. The CDR3 nucleotides read TGTGCCAGCAGCTCGTCTAGCGGGGCGCAAGAGACCCAGTACTTC. Its translation: CASSSSSGAQETQYF. Full variable domain (remainder filled in from reference TRBV11-3 and TRBJ2-5): EAGVVQSPRYKIIEKKQPVAFWCNPISGHNTLYWYLQNLGQGPELLIRYENEEAVDDSQLPKDRFSAERLKGVDSTLKIQPAELGDSAVYLCASSSSSGAQETQYFGPGTRLLVL.

The J gene is TRBJ2-1, the V gene TRBV6-6, with TRBD1 matching over 7 bases. CDR1 is MNHNY and CDR2 is SVGAGI in the germline V gene (reference sequence). This CDR3 has 14 residues. V lost 8 bases to trimming and J lost 0 bases; unmatched junction nucleotides: 4. CDR3 residues: CASVQGSSYNEQFF. In nucleotides, the CDR3 is TGTGCCAGCGTACAGGGGAGCTCCTACAATGAGCAGTTCTTC.

The gene calls are TRBV9 and TRBJ1-1, with a tentative D call TRBD1 (5 bases). There are 18 residues in the CDR3. Germline V gives CDR1 SGDLS, CDR2 YYNGEE. Trimming stripped 3 bases from V and 4 bases from J, with 25 bases between. CDR3 sequence: CASSAVPLQVLGGTEAFF. The CDR3 DNA sequence: TGTGCCAGCAGCGCGGTTCCGCTACAGGTCCTCGGGGGCACTGAAGCTTTCTTT.

The rearrangement links TRBV5-1 to TRBJ1-1; possible D gene TRBD1, 5 bases. Per the germline V gene, CDR1 is SGHRS and CDR2 is YFSETQ. Trimming removed 3 bases from V and 1 base from J, with 10 bases in between. The CDR3 extends over 14 amino acids. In DNA, the CDR3 is TGCGCCAGCAGCTGGCAGGGTAGGAACACTGAAGCTTTCTTT. It yields the protein CASSWQGRNTEAFF.

The genes are TRBV2 and TRBJ1-5; D is unclear. Germline CDR1 is SNHLY and CDR2 is FYNNEI. The CDR3 is made up of 15 amino acids. Trimming stripped 6 bases from V and 0 bases from J, with 12 bases between. The CDR3 DNA follows: TGTGCCAGCAGCCCCGGGGAGGTTAGCAATCAGCCCCAGCATTTT. Translating gives CASSPGEVSNQPQHF. Drawing the rest from reference TRBV2 and TRBJ1-5, the complete variable domain is EPEVTQTPSHQVTQMGQEVILRCVPISNHLYFYWYRQILGQKVEFLVSFYNNEISEKSEIFDDQFSVERPDGSNFTLKIRSTKLEDSAMYFCASSPGEVSNQPQHFGDGTRLSIL.

The DNA of the CDR3 is TGTGCCAGCAGTGGGACAGGCCAAGAGACCCAGTACTTC. Translated, it gives CASSGTGQETQYF. The rearrangement uses TRBV2 and TRBJ2-5; 7 bases fit TRBD1. The trim removed 4 bases at V and 1 base at J, leaving 0 bases unmatched. The V gene's germline CDR1 is SNHLY and CDR2 FYNNEI. This CDR3 region has 13 residues.

V usage is TRBV27 and J usage is TRBJ2-5, with 9 bases aligning to TRBD1. With V trimmed by 5 bases and J by 5 bases, 9 bases remained unmatched. There are 15 residues in the CDR3. Germline V gene sequence: CDR1 MNHEY, CDR2 SMNVEV (reference sequence). CDR3 sequence: CASSAQTGGVETQYF. The CDR3 DNA sequence: TGTGCCAGCAGTGCCCAGACAGGGGGGGTGGAGACCCAGTACTTC.

This clone was seen more than once but under ten times. This chain connects TRBV28 to TRBJ1-2, with D uncertain. Germline assignment: CDR1 MDHEN and CDR2 SYDVKM. The CDR3 spans 15 residues. Trimming took 5 bases from V and 5 from J, leaving 18 bases between them. Written as DNA, the CDR3 is TGTGCCAGCAGTCCCGCGGGCGCGAGGAGATATGGCTACACCTTC. This sequence encodes CASSPAGARRYGYTF.

This clone was seen just once. J is TRBJ1-6 and V is TRBV13; D not certain. V shed 0 bases and J shed 8 bases, with 11 bases lying between them. Germline V CDR1 and CDR2: PRHDT, FYEKMQ (reference sequence). This CDR3 has 15 amino acids. The CDR3 DNA is TGTGCCAGCAGCTTAGGACGGGGTTGGGATTCACCCCTCCACTTT. This gives the protein CASSLGRGWDSPLHF.

The J gene is TRBJ1-1, the V gene TRBV6-5, with D possibly matching TRBD1 (5 bases). The germline V gene has CDR1 MNHEY and CDR2 SVGAGI. The length of the CDR3 is 13 residues. Trimming removed 6 bases at V and 4 bases at J, with 12 bases between. As DNA, the CDR3 is TGTGCCAGCAGGAAGACGGGGGGCACTGAAGCTTTCTTT. Translating gives CASRKTGGTEAFF.

The chain couples TRBV19 to TRBJ1-1; D not certain. Per the germline V gene, CDR1 is LNHDA and CDR2 is SQIVND (reference sequence). V was cut by 6 bases and J by 3 bases, with 5 bases left in between. This CDR3 has 11 residues. The DNA of the CDR3 is TGTGCCAGTAGGTTCTACACTGAAGCTTTCTTT. It yields the protein CASRFYTEAFF.

V and J are TRBV11-2 and TRBJ1-2; 7 nucleotides match TRBD1. The germline gives CDR1 SGHAT, CDR2 FQNNGV. V lost 1 base, J lost 7 bases, and 9 bases stayed unmatched. CDR3 length equals 15 residues. The CDR3 sequence: CASSLGGGGAGGYTF. CDR3 DNA sequence: TGTGCCAGCAGCTTAGGTGGAGGGGGCGCAGGTGGCTACACCTTC.